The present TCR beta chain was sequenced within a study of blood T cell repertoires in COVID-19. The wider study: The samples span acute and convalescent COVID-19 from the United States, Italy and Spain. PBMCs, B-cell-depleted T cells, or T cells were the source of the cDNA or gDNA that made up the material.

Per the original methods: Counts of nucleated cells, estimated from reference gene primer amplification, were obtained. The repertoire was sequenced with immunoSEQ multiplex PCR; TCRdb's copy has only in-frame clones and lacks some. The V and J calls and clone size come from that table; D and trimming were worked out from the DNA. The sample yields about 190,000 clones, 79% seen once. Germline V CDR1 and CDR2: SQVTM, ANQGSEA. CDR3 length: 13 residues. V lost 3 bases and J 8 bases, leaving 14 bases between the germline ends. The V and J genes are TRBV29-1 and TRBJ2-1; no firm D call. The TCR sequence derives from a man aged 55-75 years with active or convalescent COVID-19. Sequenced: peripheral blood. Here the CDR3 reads CSVDSPLGDEQFF. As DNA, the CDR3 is TGCAGCGTTGATTCCCCGCTAGGAGATGAGCAGTTCTTC.